A single sample is the source of the 26 T cell receptor beta chains below, sequenced in a study of cytomegalovirus exposure and HLA in healthy donors. This PCR relied on a set of 60 Vbeta primers and 13 Jbeta primers. The repertoire was sequenced with immunoSEQ multiplex PCR; TCRdb's copy has only in-frame clones and lacks some. The sample includes around 140,000 clones, 70% to 80% of them seen just once. Sequenced sample: PBMCs. These receptors were taken from a woman between 35 and 50 years old in good health and CMV-seropositive.

V usage is TRBV5-1 and J usage is TRBJ2-3, with 9 bases aligning to TRBD1. In germline, CDR1 is SGHRS, CDR2 YFSETQ. With 7 bases clipped from V and 4 bases from J, the junction kept 13 bases outside the gene matches. There are 16 residues in the CDR3. The chain's CDR3 is CASHLGWTGDADTQYF. DNA of the CDR3: TGCGCCAGCCACTTAGGCTGGACAGGGGATGCAGATACGCAGTATTTT.

This chain uses TRBV12-5 with TRBJ2-3; no reliable D call. V was cut by 1 base and J by 3 bases, with 5 bases left in between. Germline V CDR1 and CDR2: LGHNT, FRNRAP. This CDR3 region has 13 residues. The CDR3 is CASGLERTDTQYF. CDR3 sequence (DNA): TGTGCTAGTGGTTTGGAACGGACAGATACGCAGTATTTT. Full variable domain (missing parts from reference TRBV12-5 and TRBJ2-3): DARVTQTPRHKVTEMGQEVTMRCQPILGHNTVFWYRQTMMQGLELLAYFRNRAPLDDSGMPKDRFSAEMPDATLATLKIQPSEPRDSAVYFCASGLERTDTQYFGPGTRLTVL.

The V call is TRBV6-1, the J call TRBJ1-5; 7 bases agree with TRBD1. V trimming: 5 bases; J trimming: 2 bases; junction bases outside the gene matches: 6. Germline V gives CDR1 MNHNS, CDR2 SASEGT. This CDR3 comprises 15 residues. CDR3 coding DNA: TGTGCCAGCAGTCCCCGGCAGGGGGGCAATCAGCCCCAGCATTTT. Encoded protein: CASSPRQGGNQPQHF.

V gene TRBV7-6 combines with J gene TRBJ2-5, with unresolved D. V was cut by 1 base and J by 7 bases, with 7 bases left in between. The length of the CDR3 is 12 residues. Germline values: CDR1 SGHVS, CDR2 FNYEAQ. CDR3 region: CASSLGLGTQYF. The CDR3 DNA reads as TGTGCCAGCAGCTTAGGGCTAGGGACCCAGTACTTC.

The rearrangement joins TRBV5-5 to TRBJ2-3; 7 bases are shared with TRBD2. After removal of 4 bases from V and 5 bases from J, the junction contained 13 bases not matched to a gene. CDR1 and CDR2 from the germline V gene are SGHKS and YYEKEE (reference sequence). The CDR3 runs 16 residues. CDR3 sequence reads: CASSRVRGRAVDTQYF. The CDR3, as DNA: TGTGCCAGCAGCCGCGTACGGGGGAGGGCCGTAGATACGCAGTATTTT.

The table lists this clone with a few counts. This chain uses TRBV11-2 with TRBJ2-2; possibly TRBD2 for D (6 bases). The ends were cut back, 8 bases at V and 6 bases at J, with 10 bases in the middle. Germline V gene data show CDR1 as SGHAT and CDR2 as FQNNGV. This CDR3 comprises 12 residues. For the CDR3, the DNA is TGTGCCAGCTTGCGGGACCCCGGGGAGCTGTTTTTT. This translates into CASLRDPGELFF.

The rearrangement links TRBV6-5 to TRBJ2-1; 7 nucleotides line up with TRBD1. Germline CDR1 reads MNHEY; CDR2 reads SVGAGI. The CDR3 spans 14 residues. J lost 0 bases, V lost 5 bases, and 1 base had no gene match. Written as DNA, the CDR3 is TGTGCCAGCAGTGACAGGGCCTCCTACAATGAGCAGTTCTTC. The encoded protein is CASSDRASYNEQFF.

The chain links TRBV2 to TRBJ2-7; no clear D gene. Looked up from germline, CDR1 is SNHLY and CDR2 is FYNNEI. This CDR3 spans 13 amino acids. V was clipped by 9 bases and J by 6 bases, with 18 bases between them. The CDR3 DNA is TGTGCCAGTACCTACCAGGTGTCCCTCGAGCAGTACTTC. Residues: CASTYQVSLEQYF.

The V gene is TRBV6-5, the J gene TRBJ2-1; D may be TRBD2 (6 bases). The CDR3 contains 15 residues. The ends were cut back, 2 bases at V and 2 bases at J, with 10 bases in the middle. CDR1 MNHEY and CDR2 SVGAGI come from the germline V gene. The DNA for the CDR3 is TGTGCCAGCAGTTACAGCGGGCTTGCCTACAATGAGCAGTTCTTC. This codes for CASSYSGLAYNEQFF.

This rearrangement joins TRBV5-1 to TRBJ2-1; tentatively, D is TRBD2 (7 bases). The CDR3 has 17 amino acids. Trimming removed 0 bases from V and 7 bases from J, with 20 bases in between. Per the germline V gene, CDR1 is SGHRS and CDR2 is YFSETQ. CDR3 sequence (DNA): TGCGCCAGCAGCTTGGATCCCGCGGGGGCCCTGGGAAATGAGCAGTTCTTC. Residues: CASSLDPAGALGNEQFF. Using reference TRBV5-1 and TRBJ2-1 for the parts outside the CDR3, the full variable domain is KAGVTQTPRYLIKTRGQQVTLSCSPISGHRSVSWYQQTPGQGLQFLFEYFSETQRNKGNFPGRFSGRQFSNSRSEMNVSTLELGDSALYLCASSLDPAGALGNEQFFGPGTRLTVL.

V is TRBV7-8 and J is TRBJ1-1, with a weak D call TRBD1 (6 bases). V was shortened by 7 bases and J by 4 bases, with 22 bases between the two germline ends. The germline V gene has CDR1 SGHVS and CDR2 FQNEAQ. This CDR3 region has 16 residues. The CDR3 coding sequence is TGTGCCAGCAAGGAAGTTTTGACAGGTGGAGGCACTGAAGCTTTCTTT. It specifies CASKEVLTGGGTEAFF.

The chain has TRBV7-9 and TRBJ2-4; TRBD2 matches 13 bases. V was clipped by 5 bases and J by 0 bases; unmatched bases: 7. The length of the CDR3 is 18 residues. Germline V gene data show CDR1 as SEHNR and CDR2 as FQNEAQ (reference sequence). CDR3 bases: TGTGCCAGCAGCACCTGGACTAGCGGGAGACAAGCCAAAAACATTCAGTACTTC. Its protein is CASSTWTSGRQAKNIQYF.

The gene calls are TRBV4-1 and TRBJ1-1, with D maybe TRBD1 (5 bases). The germline CDR1 and CDR2 sequences are MGHRA and YSYEKL. V gave up 0 bases and J gave up 1 base, with 15 bases separating them. The CDR3 covers 17 residues. DNA for the CDR3: TGCGCCAGCAGCCAAGATGGGGGGAGGGCCGGGAACACTGAAGCTTTCTTT. Amino acid sequence: CASSQDGGRAGNTEAFF.

The genes are TRBV6-1 and TRBJ2-7; 8 bases agree with TRBD2. Unmatched junction bases numbered 6, after V lost 2 bases and J lost 0 bases. CDR3 size: 16 residues. Germline values: CDR1 MNHNS, CDR2 SASEGT. CDR3 sequence (DNA): TGTGCCAGCAGTGAATTGTGGCGGGAGGTCTCCTACGAGCAGTACTTC. It is translated as CASSELWREVSYEQYF.

The chain uses TRBV18 and TRBJ2-3; TRBD1 matches 8 bases. Trimming took 3 bases from V and 8 from J; bases not matched to a gene: 7. The CDR3 is 14 residues long. Germline values: CDR1 KGHSH, CDR2 LQKENI. The CDR3 coding sequence is TGTGCCAGCTCACCCGAGGGACAGGAAGGTACGCAGTATTTT. Residues: CASSPEGQEGTQYF.

The chain combines TRBV7-6 with TRBJ2-1, with D possibly being TRBD2 (6 bases). CDR3 length equals 17 residues. Germline assignment: CDR1 SGHVS and CDR2 FNYEAQ. V lost 5 bases and J 7 bases, leaving 24 bases between the germline ends. CDR3 bases: TGTGCCAGCAGCAACCCCTACGGGGGATATACACAGAATGAGCAGTTCTTC. It yields the protein CASSNPYGGYTQNEQFF.

The CDR3: CASSPPGPQETQYF. In DNA, the CDR3 is TGTGCCAGCTCACCACCCGGTCCCCAAGAGACCCAGTACTTC. V and J are TRBV18 and TRBJ2-5, with unresolved D. With 0 bases removed from V and 1 base from J, the gap between germline ends came to 6 bases. Germline CDR1 reads KGHSH; CDR2 reads LQKENI. The CDR3 is made up of 14 amino acids.

The CDR3 DNA sequence: TGCGCCAGCAGCTCCCTAGTAGCGGGAGGAGGGTCCGGGGAGCTGTTTTTT. It yields the protein CASSSLVAGGGSGELFF. The V and J genes are TRBV5-1 and TRBJ2-2, with 10 bases that match TRBD2. J was trimmed by 6 bases and V by 3 bases; bases with no gene match: 11. Germline CDR1 and CDR2: SGHRS and YFSETQ. This CDR3 is built from 17 residues.

This clone came up once. A read error may produce the germline difference seen at one junction end. This chain links TRBV7-9 with TRBJ1-1; the D gene is possibly TRBD1 (6 bases). This CDR3 has 14 amino acids. Germline lookup yields CDR1 SEHNR and CDR2 FQNEAQ (reference sequence). Here the CDR3 reads CSSSPAGAVTEAFF. The CDR3 region has the DNA TGTTCCAGCAGCCCGGCGGGGGCAGTCACTGAAGCTTTCTTT. The full variable domain, in which reference TRBV7-9 and TRBJ1-1 provide the parts outside the CDR3, is DTGVSQNPRHKITKRGQNVTFRCDPISEHNRLYWYRQTLGQGPEFLTYFQNEAQLEKSRLLSDRFSAERPKGSFSTLEIQRTEQGDSAMYLCSSSPAGAVTEAFFGQGTRLTVV.

This clone was recorded once. The chain couples TRBV7-2 to TRBJ2-3; 14 nucleotides align to TRBD2. The CDR3 is 15 amino acids. J lost 6 bases, V lost 5 bases, and 4 bases had no gene match. Germline V gene sequence: CDR1 SGHTA, CDR2 FQGNSA. The CDR3 spells CASSPGTSGSDTQYF. As DNA, the CDR3 is TGTGCCAGCAGCCCGGGGACTAGCGGGAGCGATACGCAGTATTTT.

V usage is TRBV28 and J usage is TRBJ2-6; TRBD1 might be the D (6 bases). The V end was cut by 6 bases, the J end by 0 bases, with 9 bases between. The CDR3 consists of 15 residues. The germline CDR1 and CDR2 sequences are MDHEN and SYDVKM. The CDR3 reads CASRVQGSGANVLTF. In nucleotides, the CDR3 is TGTGCCAGCAGGGTACAGGGCTCTGGGGCCAACGTCCTGACTTTC.

This sequence joins TRBV5-8 and TRBJ2-7; 8 positions agree with TRBD2. The CDR3 is made up of 14 amino acids. Germline V gene sequence: CDR1 SGHTS, CDR2 YDEGEE. V trimming: 6 bases; J trimming: 5 bases; junction bases outside the gene matches: 10. This chain's CDR3 is CASNILAGRNEQYF. In DNA, the CDR3 is TGTGCCAGCAACATATTAGCGGGAAGGAACGAGCAGTACTTC.

On this clone itself: The sample contains more than one DNA sequence encoding this CDR3. This chain links TRBV6-4 with TRBJ2-2; no clear D gene. The V and J ends lost 3 bases and 5 bases respectively, with 7 bases between them. CDR1 is MRHNA, CDR2 SNTAGT, per germline. This CDR3 comprises 13 residues. The DNA of the CDR3 is TGTGCCAGCAGTGAAGGAGATACCGGGGAGCTGTTTTTT. This translates into CASSEGDTGELFF.

In regard to this clone: The junction differs from germline at one of its ends, possibly a read error. The chain is built from TRBV7-9 and TRBJ2-1, with 9 bases identical to TRBD1. CDR3 length: 16 residues. Germline V lookup: CDR1 SEHNR, CDR2 FQNEAQ (reference sequence). In DNA, the CDR3 is TGTTCCAGCAGCTTAGTCCACGGGACAGGGCTGAATGAGCAGTTCTTC. Translating it yields CSSSLVHGTGLNEQFF.

This chain uses TRBV28 with TRBJ1-6, with TRBD1 matching over 7 bases. CDR3 length equals 17 residues. Losses at the gene ends were 5 bases for V and 0 bases for J; bases not matched to a gene: 7. CDR1 MDHEN and CDR2 SYDVKM come from the germline V gene. The CDR3 protein is CASSTTGFSSYNSPLHF. The CDR3 DNA reads TGTGCCAGCAGTACGACAGGGTTTAGCTCCTATAATTCACCCCTCCACTTT.

The chain carries TRBV6-5 and TRBJ2-3; 9 bases match TRBD2. The CDR3 sequence is 15 residues long. J was trimmed by 4 bases and V by 0 bases; bases with no gene match: 2. Germline CDR1 reads MNHEY; CDR2 reads SVGAGI. CDR3 region: CASSYSGGRADTQYF. CDR3 coding DNA: TGTGCCAGCAGTTACTCGGGCGGGAGGGCAGATACGCAGTATTTT.